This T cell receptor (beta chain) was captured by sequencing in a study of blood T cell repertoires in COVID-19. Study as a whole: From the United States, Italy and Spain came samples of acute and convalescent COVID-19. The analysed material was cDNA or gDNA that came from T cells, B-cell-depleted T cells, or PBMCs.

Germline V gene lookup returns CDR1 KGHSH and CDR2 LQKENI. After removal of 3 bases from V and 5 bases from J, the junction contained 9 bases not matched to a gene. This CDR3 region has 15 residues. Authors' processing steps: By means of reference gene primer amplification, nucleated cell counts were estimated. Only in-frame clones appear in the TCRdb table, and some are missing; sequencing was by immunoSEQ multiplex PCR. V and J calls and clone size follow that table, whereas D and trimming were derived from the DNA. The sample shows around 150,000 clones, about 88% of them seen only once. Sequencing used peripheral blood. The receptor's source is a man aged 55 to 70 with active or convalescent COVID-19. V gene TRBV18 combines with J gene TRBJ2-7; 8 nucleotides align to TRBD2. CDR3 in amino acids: CASSPAGGWGNEQYF. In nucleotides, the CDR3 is TGTGCCAGCTCACCGGCGGGGGGCTGGGGGAACGAGCAGTACTTC.